These 23 T cell receptor beta chains were all obtained from the same sample, sequenced in a study of beta chain features in type 1 diabetes (dated by TCRdb to the late 2010s). These receptors' antigens are unknown. General conclusions and limits of the study: Type 1 diabetes patients showed a moderate but significant shortening of TCRB CDR3 length in all four CD4+ subsets.

Library generation was performed with the immunoSEQ multiplex PCR assay. All of the isolated RNA was reverse transcribed with the High Capacity cDNA Reverse Transcription Kit, so expressed TCRB transcripts were sequenced. TCRdb mirrors the immuneACCESS table, restricted to in-frame sequences. Some clones are absent from its copies; in checked studies, under half trace to an unresolved V gene, and the reason for the others is unknown. Recorded for this sample are 240,000 or so clones; around 21% of them occurred a single time. The top ten constitute 0.028% of the sample. Specimen: naive CD4+ T cells from blood. According to the study, the label for this sample's cell subset or site signals: true naive CD4+ T cells. All receptors come from a woman in her forties with type 1 diabetes.

This clone came up a few times. V is TRBV2 and J is TRBJ1-6, with D unresolved. V was clipped by 6 bases and J by 0 bases, with 12 bases between them. The CDR3 spans 16 residues. Germline-derived CDR1 and CDR2 are SNHLY and FYNNEI. CDR3 residues: CASSPRSSSYNSPLHF. The CDR3 nucleotides read TGTGCCAGCAGCCCTAGGTCGAGCTCCTATAATTCACCCCTCCACTTT.

This clone was seen more than once but under ten times. This chain links TRBV28 with TRBJ2-6, with D unclear. Trimming took off 4 bases at V and 0 bases at J, with 7 bases between the two ends. CDR1 is MDHEN, CDR2 SYDVKM, per germline. This CDR3 comprises 15 residues. CDR3 amino acids: CASSSYSSGANVLTF. CDR3 coding DNA: TGTGCCAGCAGTTCCTACAGCTCTGGGGCCAACGTCCTGACTTTC.

V gene TRBV28 combines with J gene TRBJ2-3; tentatively, D is TRBD2 (6 bases). Germline V CDR1 and CDR2: MDHEN, SYDVKM. Trimming cost V 7 bases and J 4 bases, with 9 bases left between them. This CDR3 contains 12 residues. The CDR3 sequence: CASMGGADTQYF. In nucleotides, the CDR3 is TGTGCCAGCATGGGCGGGGCAGATACGCAGTATTTT.

The chain couples TRBV28 to TRBJ2-3; D gene ambiguous. Germline CDR1 and CDR2: MDHEN and SYDVKM. The CDR3 extends over 12 amino acids. Trimming stripped 2 bases from V and 4 bases from J, with 4 bases between. Here the CDR3 DNA reads TGTGCCAGCAGTTTAATCGCAGATACGCAGTATTTT. It yields the protein CASSLIADTQYF.

This rearrangement joins TRBV5-1 to TRBJ1-5; possibly TRBD1 for D (5 bases). The germline V and J ends were trimmed by 0 bases and 6 bases, with 7 bases remaining between them. Germline V gene lookup returns CDR1 SGHRS and CDR2 YFSETQ. The CDR3 length is 13 residues. This CDR3 is CASSLGQGQPQHF. CDR3 DNA: TGCGCCAGCAGCTTGGGTCAGGGTCAGCCCCAGCATTTT. Variable domain in full (rest from reference TRBV5-1 and TRBJ1-5): KAGVTQTPRYLIKTRGQQVTLSCSPISGHRSVSWYQQTPGQGLQFLFEYFSETQRNKGNFPGRFSGRQFSNSRSEMNVSTLELGDSALYLCASSLGQGQPQHFGDGTRLSIL.

This clone has more than one count but fewer than ten. V and J are TRBV5-1 and TRBJ1-1, with 8 bases fitting TRBD1. This CDR3 region has 12 residues. Germline values: CDR1 SGHRS, CDR2 YFSETQ. J was trimmed by 7 bases and V by 3 bases; bases with no gene match: 2. The DNA for the CDR3 is TGCGCCAGCAGCTCAGGACAGGGTGAAGCTTTCTTT. Protein sequence: CASSSGQGEAFF.

V and J are TRBV28 and TRBJ1-2; perhaps TRBD1 as D (6 bases). CDR1 and CDR2 from the germline V gene are MDHEN and SYDVKM. Trimming took off 6 bases at V and 5 bases at J, with 22 bases between the two ends. The CDR3 spans 16 residues. CDR3 region: CASSQDRDNLLYGYTF. CDR3 in DNA: TGTGCCAGCAGCCAGGACCGGGACAACCTACTTTATGGCTACACCTTC.

V gene TRBV11-3 combines with J gene TRBJ2-1; D may be TRBD1 (6 bases). Germline-derived CDR1 and CDR2 are SGHNT and YENEEA. V lost 1 base to trimming and J lost 6 bases, with 10 bases between them. The CDR3 runs 14 residues. The CDR3: CASSLVAGANEQFF. CDR3 sequence (DNA): TGTGCCAGCAGCTTAGTTGCAGGGGCCAATGAGCAGTTCTTC.

This clone was counted only a few times. At the DNA level, this CDR3 is encoded by other sequences in the same sample as well. The V and J genes are TRBV7-9 and TRBJ1-5; D is undetermined. This CDR3 spans 12 amino acids. Trimming pared 1 base from V and 7 bases from J, leaving 5 bases between. Germline V gives CDR1 SEHNR, CDR2 FQNEAQ (reference sequence). CDR3 DNA sequence: TGTGCCAGCAGCTTAGGAGGGCAGCCCCAGCATTTT. Translated: CASSLGGQPQHF.

CDR3 sequence reads: CASSYSGTVVSYEQYF. CDR3 coding DNA: TGTGCCAGCAGTTACTCGGGGACAGTAGTCTCCTACGAGCAGTACTTC. The chain recombines TRBV6-6 with TRBJ2-7, with TRBD1 matching over 7 bases. Trimming cost V 0 bases and J 0 bases; bases outside gene matches: 5. The CDR3 totals 16 residues. Germline lookup yields CDR1 MNHNY and CDR2 SVGAGI (reference sequence).

The sample holds a few counts of this clone. The chain carries TRBV9 and TRBJ2-2, with a possible D match to TRBD2 (6 bases). Trimming took off 6 bases at V and 6 bases at J, with 15 bases between the two ends. Germline lookup yields CDR1 SGDLS and CDR2 YYNGEE. The CDR3 spans 14 residues. CDR3 protein: CASNRDSEAGELFF. CDR3 sequence (DNA): TGTGCCAGCAACCGGGACTCCGAGGCCGGGGAGCTGTTTTTT.

The V and J genes are TRBV6-6 and TRBJ1-6; possibly TRBD1 for D (5 bases). The V end was cut by 0 bases, the J end by 7 bases, with 10 bases between. The CDR3 spans 15 residues. The germline V gene encodes CDR1 MNHNY and CDR2 SVGAGI (reference sequence). The CDR3 loop reads CASSYSGTDNSPLHF. The CDR3, as DNA: TGTGCCAGCAGTTACTCCGGGACTGACAATTCACCCCTCCACTTT.

The chain recombines TRBV28 with TRBJ2-1; 9 bases align to TRBD2. This CDR3 is built from 14 residues. V lost 8 bases and J lost 0; bases outside the gene matches: 2. Germline loops: CDR1 MDHEN, CDR2 SYDVKM. CDR3 DNA: TGTGCCAGCTATAGCGGGAGCTCCTACAATGAGCAGTTCTTC. Its protein is CASYSGSSYNEQFF.

There are a few counts of this clone. The V call is TRBV7-2, the J call TRBJ1-5; D might be TRBD1 (5 bases). CDR3 length: 14 amino acids. Trimming left V 3 bases short and J 4 bases short, with 10 bases between. Germline values: CDR1 SGHTA, CDR2 FQGNSA. CDR3 region: CASSLDTTNQPQHF. As DNA, the CDR3 is TGTGCCAGCAGCTTGGACACCACTAATCAGCCCCAGCATTTT.

Only a few counts were recorded for this clone. The V call is TRBV7-2, the J call TRBJ2-6; D is unresolved. The CDR3 loop spans 15 amino acids. V was cut by 5 bases and J by 2 bases, with 10 bases left in between. The germline V gene encodes CDR1 SGHTA and CDR2 FQGNSA. The CDR3 coding sequence is TGTGCCAGCAGCCCCAAAACTCCTGGGGCCAACGTCCTGACTTTC. Protein product: CASSPKTPGANVLTF.

A few counts support this clone. The chain joins TRBV18 to TRBJ2-2; 8 nucleotides align to TRBD1. The J segment lost 5 bases and the V segment lost 3 bases, leaving 8 bases of the junction unmatched. Germline V gives CDR1 KGHSH, CDR2 LQKENI. This CDR3 has 16 residues. Here the CDR3 reads CASSPGQATVTGELFF. The DNA for the CDR3 is TGTGCCAGCTCACCGGGACAGGCCACGGTGACCGGGGAGCTGTTTTTT.

The table lists this clone with a few counts. V is TRBV7-2 and J is TRBJ1-1; TRBD1 agrees at 7 bases. Per germline, CDR1 SGHTA and CDR2 FQGNSA. CDR3 size: 15 residues. The J segment lost 0 bases and the V segment lost 3 bases, leaving 4 bases of the junction unmatched. The CDR3 coding sequence is TGTGCCAGCAGCTTCTCGGGACAGATGAACACTGAAGCTTTCTTT. Translated, it gives CASSFSGQMNTEAFF. The variable domain in full, completed from reference TRBV7-2 and TRBJ1-1, reads GAGVSQSPSNKVTEKGKDVELRCDPISGHTALYWYRQSLGQGLEFLIYFQGNSAPDKSGLPSDRFSAERTGGSVSTLTIQRTQQEDSAVYLCASSFSGQMNTEAFFGQGTRLTVV.

The chain couples TRBV13 to TRBJ2-7; a possible D gene is TRBD1 (6 bases). Trimming removed 5 bases at V and 3 bases at J, with 14 bases between. Germline V CDR1 and CDR2: PRHDT, FYEKMQ (reference sequence). The CDR3 extends over 14 amino acids. This chain's CDR3 is CASSVRGLFYEQYF. The CDR3 DNA is TGTGCCAGCAGCGTCAGGGGCCTTTTCTACGAGCAGTACTTC.

The chain links TRBV4-1 to TRBJ2-3; TRBD2 matches 10 bases. The CDR3 runs 14 residues. Trimming cost V 4 bases and J 8 bases; bases outside gene matches: 6. The V gene's germline CDR1 is MGHRA and CDR2 YSYEKL. CDR3 loop: CASSPTSGRSTQYF. Here the CDR3 DNA reads TGCGCCAGCAGCCCGACTAGCGGGCGCAGTACGCAGTATTTT.

This clone was picked up a small number of times. The chain combines TRBV30 with TRBJ1-5, with D uncertain. The CDR3 covers 13 residues. Germline CDR1 reads GTSNPN; CDR2 reads SVGIG (reference sequence). The V end was cut by 5 bases, the J end by 1 base, with 9 bases between. The CDR3 loop reads CAWAEGSNQPQHF. In nucleotides, the CDR3 is TGTGCCTGGGCGGAGGGAAGCAATCAGCCCCAGCATTTT.

This clone came up a few times. The chain joins TRBV7-3 to TRBJ2-1, with D possibly matching TRBD2 (9 bases). Germline lookup yields CDR1 SGHTA and CDR2 FQGTGA. CDR3 length equals 16 residues. The V and J ends lost 5 bases and 3 bases respectively, with 17 bases between them. The CDR3 sequence is CASSPGGGRVYNEQFF. CDR3 bases: TGTGCCAGCAGCCCAGGGGGCGGGAGGGTCTACAATGAGCAGTTCTTC.

The V call is TRBV18, the J call TRBJ1-1, with TRBD1 as a possible D gene (6 bases). The CDR3 loop spans 13 amino acids. V shed 1 base and J shed 4 bases, with 7 bases lying between them. Germline V CDR1 and CDR2: KGHSH, LQKENI. CDR3 sequence (DNA): TGTGCCAGCTCACCACACAGGGCCACTGAAGCTTTCTTT. It translates to CASSPHRATEAFF.

The V call is TRBV11-2, the J call TRBJ2-4; possibly TRBD2 for D (5 bases). The CDR3 has 13 amino acids. The V end was cut by 0 bases, the J end by 6 bases, with 6 bases between. The germline V gene encodes CDR1 SGHAT and CDR2 FQNNGV. The CDR3 spells CASSLDAGNIQYF. The CDR3 DNA sequence: TGTGCCAGCAGCTTAGACGCGGGAAACATTCAGTACTTC.